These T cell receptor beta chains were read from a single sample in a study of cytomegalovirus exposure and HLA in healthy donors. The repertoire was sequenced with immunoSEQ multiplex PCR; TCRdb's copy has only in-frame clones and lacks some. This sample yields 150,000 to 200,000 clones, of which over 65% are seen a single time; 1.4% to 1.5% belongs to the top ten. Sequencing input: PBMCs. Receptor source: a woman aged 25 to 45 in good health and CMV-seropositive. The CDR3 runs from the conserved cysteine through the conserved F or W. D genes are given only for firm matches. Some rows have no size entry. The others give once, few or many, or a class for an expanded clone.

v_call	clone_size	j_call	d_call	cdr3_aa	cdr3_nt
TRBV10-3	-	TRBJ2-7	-	CAISESNRITLEQYF	TGTGCCATCAGTGAGTCGAACAGGATCACGCTCGAGCAGTACTTC
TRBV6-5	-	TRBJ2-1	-	CASSLDSYNEQFF	TGTGCCAGCAGTTTGGACAGCTACAATGAGCAGTTCTTC
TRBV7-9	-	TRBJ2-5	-	CASSFGGNGPETQYF	TGTGCCAGCAGCTTCGGAGGGAATGGTCCAGAGACCCAGTACTTC
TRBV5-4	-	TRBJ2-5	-	CASSLAVVAEVQETQYF	TGTGCCAGCAGCTTGGCGGTTGTAGCGGAGGTCCAAGAGACCCAGTACTTC
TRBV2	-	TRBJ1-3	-	CASSEALPLRVVSPGNTIYF	TGTGCCAGCAGTGAAGCGCTTCCCCTCCGCGTAGTGAGCCCTGGAAACACCATATATTTT
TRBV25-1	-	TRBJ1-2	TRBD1	CASSLLGTVGSGYTF	TGTGCCAGCAGTCTACTCGGGACAGTAGGTTCCGGCTACACCTTC
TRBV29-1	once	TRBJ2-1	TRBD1	CSVVRGPGNEQFF	TGCAGCGTTGTCAGGGGGCCGGGGAATGAGCAGTTCTTC
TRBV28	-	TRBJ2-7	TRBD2	CASSLWRGTYEQYF	TGTGCCAGCAGTTTATGGCGGGGGACCTACGAGCAGTACTTC
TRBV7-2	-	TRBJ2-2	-	CASSLELATGELFF	TGTGCCAGCAGCTTAGAATTGGCCACCGGGGAGCTGTTTTTT
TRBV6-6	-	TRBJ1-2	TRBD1	CASIQGGVYGYTF	TGTGCCAGCATCCAGGGGGGTGTCTATGGCTACACCTTC
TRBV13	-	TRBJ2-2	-	CASSLGPGTFNTGELFF	TGTGCCAGCAGCTTAGGACCCGGGACTTTTAACACCGGGGAGCTGTTTTTT
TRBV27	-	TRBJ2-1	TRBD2	CASRLTSGTYNEQFF	TGTGCCAGCAGATTAACTAGCGGTACCTACAATGAGCAGTTCTTC
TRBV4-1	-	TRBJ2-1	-	CASSQEKSGTGNEQFF	TGCGCCAGCAGCCAAGAGAAAAGCGGTACGGGCAATGAGCAGTTCTTC
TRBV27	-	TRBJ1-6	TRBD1	CASSSGQRNSPLHF	TGTGCCAGCAGTTCGGGACAGAGGAATTCACCCCTCCACTTT
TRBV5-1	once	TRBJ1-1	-	CASSGGTGWREAFF	TGCGCCAGCAGCGGGGGCACAGGGTGGCGTGAAGCTTTCTTT
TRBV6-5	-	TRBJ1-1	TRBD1	CASRLRTGNTEAFF	TGTGCCAGCAGACTCCGGACAGGGAACACTGAAGCTTTCTTT
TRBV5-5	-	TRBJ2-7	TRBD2	CASSFNGLAGASEQYF	TGTGCCAGCAGCTTCAATGGACTAGCGGGTGCCTCCGAGCAGTACTTC
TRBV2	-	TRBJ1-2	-	CASRGAIEVTF	TGTGCCAGCAGGGGGGCTATCGAGGTCACCTTC
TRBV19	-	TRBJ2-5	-	CASSAREAGKETQYF	TGTGCCAGTAGTGCCCGGGAAGCGGGTAAAGAGACCCAGTACTTC
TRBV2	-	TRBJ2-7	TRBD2	CTSSGLAGGLEQYF	TGTACCAGCAGTGGGTTAGCGGGTGGGCTCGAGCAGTACTTC
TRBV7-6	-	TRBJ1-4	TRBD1	CASSPGQGGEKLFF	TGTGCCAGCAGCCCGGGACAGGGAGGTGAAAAACTGTTTTTT
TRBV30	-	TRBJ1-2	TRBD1	CAWRQGTGTGYGYTF	TGTGCCTGGAGGCAGGGGACAGGGACCGGCTATGGCTACACCTTC
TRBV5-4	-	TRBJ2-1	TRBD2	CASSLSGEGNEQFF	TGTGCCAGCAGCTTGAGCGGGGAGGGGAATGAGCAGTTCTTC
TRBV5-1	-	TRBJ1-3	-	CASSLAQGSGNTIYF	TGCGCCAGCAGCTTGGCCCAGGGCTCTGGAAACACCATATATTTT
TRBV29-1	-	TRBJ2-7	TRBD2	CSVELASGGIHYEQYF	TGCAGCGTTGAATTAGCTTCGGGAGGGATCCACTACGAGCAGTACTTC
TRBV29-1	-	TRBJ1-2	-	CSVEPGYDYGYTF	TGCAGCGTTGAGCCAGGGTATGACTATGGCTACACCTTC
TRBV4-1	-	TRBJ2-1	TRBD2	CASSQIVLAGGTDNEQFF	TGCGCCAGCAGCCAGATCGTACTAGCGGGAGGTACTGACAATGAGCAGTTCTTC
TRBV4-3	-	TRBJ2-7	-	CASSQDLSSYEQYF	TGCGCCAGCAGCCAAGATCTGAGCTCCTACGAGCAGTACTTC
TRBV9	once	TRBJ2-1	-	CASSVVGSGGPSEQFF	TGTGCCAGCAGCGTAGTGGGTAGCGGAGGGCCCAGTGAGCAGTTCTTC
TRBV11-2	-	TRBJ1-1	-	CASSLVSRGGGTEAFF	TGTGCCAGCAGCTTAGTGTCCAGGGGCGGCGGCACTGAAGCTTTCTTT
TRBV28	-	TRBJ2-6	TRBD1	CASSSGTASGANVLTF	TGTGCCAGCAGTTCGGGGACAGCTTCTGGGGCCAACGTCCTGACTTTC
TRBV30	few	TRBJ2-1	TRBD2	CAWSKLAATLGTYNEQFF	TGTGCCTGGAGTAAACTAGCGGCGACCTTAGGCACCTACAATGAGCAGTTCTTC
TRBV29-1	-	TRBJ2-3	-	CSARLLDTDTQYF	TGCAGCGCAAGACTGTTGGACACAGATACGCAGTATTTT
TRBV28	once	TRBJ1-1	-	CASIDDSLRAFF	TGTGCCAGCATCGACGACAGCCTGAGGGCTTTCTTT
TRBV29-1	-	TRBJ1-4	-	CSVWDGKGGEKLFF	TGCAGCGTCTGGGACGGGAAGGGAGGGGAAAAACTGTTTTTT
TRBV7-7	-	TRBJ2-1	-	CASSPSGPRNEQFF	TGTGCCAGCAGCCCCTCAGGGCCCCGCAATGAGCAGTTCTTC
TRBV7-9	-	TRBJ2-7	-	CASSLVAGGLFF	TGTGCCAGCAGCTTAGTTGCTGGCGGACTCTTCTTC
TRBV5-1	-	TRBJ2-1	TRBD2	CASSRGLAGGPDNEQFF	TGCGCCAGCAGCAGGGGACTAGCGGGAGGCCCCGACAATGAGCAGTTCTTC
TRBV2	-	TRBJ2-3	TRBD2	CASSGSLAASTDTQYF	TGTGCCAGCAGTGGGTCGCTAGCGGCTAGCACAGATACGCAGTATTTT